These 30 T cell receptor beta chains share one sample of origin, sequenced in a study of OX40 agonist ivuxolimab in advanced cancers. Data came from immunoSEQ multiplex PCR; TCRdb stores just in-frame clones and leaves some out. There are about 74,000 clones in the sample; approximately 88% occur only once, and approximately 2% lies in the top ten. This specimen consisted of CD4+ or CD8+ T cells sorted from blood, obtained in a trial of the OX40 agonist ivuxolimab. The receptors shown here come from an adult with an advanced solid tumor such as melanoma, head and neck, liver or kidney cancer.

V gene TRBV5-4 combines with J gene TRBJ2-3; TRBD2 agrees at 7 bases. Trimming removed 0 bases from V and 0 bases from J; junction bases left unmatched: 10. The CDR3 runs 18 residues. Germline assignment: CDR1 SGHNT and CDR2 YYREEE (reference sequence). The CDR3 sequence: CASSLEGGRESSTDTQYF. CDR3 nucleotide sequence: TGTGCCAGCAGCTTGGAGGGCGGGCGGGAGTCTAGCACAGATACGCAGTATTTT.

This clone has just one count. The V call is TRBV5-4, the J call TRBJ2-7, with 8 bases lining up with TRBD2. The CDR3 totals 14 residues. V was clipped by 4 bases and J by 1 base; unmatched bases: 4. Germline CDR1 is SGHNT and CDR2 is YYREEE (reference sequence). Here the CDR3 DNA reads TGTGCCAGCAGCCACAGCGGGGGATCCTACGAGCAGTACTTC. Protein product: CASSHSGGSYEQYF.

DNA for the CDR3: TGTGCCAGCAGTGAGACAAGGGGGACCACCGGGGAGCTGTTTTTT. It specifies CASSETRGTTGELFF. The chain links TRBV2 to TRBJ2-2; D may be TRBD1 (6 bases). The CDR3 has 15 amino acids. Per germline, CDR1 SNHLY and CDR2 FYNNEI. V lost 3 bases, J lost 4 bases, and 12 bases lay in between.

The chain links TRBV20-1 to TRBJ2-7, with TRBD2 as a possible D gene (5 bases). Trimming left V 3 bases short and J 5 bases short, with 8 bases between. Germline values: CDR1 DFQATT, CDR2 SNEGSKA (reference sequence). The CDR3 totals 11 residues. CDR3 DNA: TGCAGTGCTAGCCCGGGGAACGAGCAGTACTTC. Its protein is CSASPGNEQYF.

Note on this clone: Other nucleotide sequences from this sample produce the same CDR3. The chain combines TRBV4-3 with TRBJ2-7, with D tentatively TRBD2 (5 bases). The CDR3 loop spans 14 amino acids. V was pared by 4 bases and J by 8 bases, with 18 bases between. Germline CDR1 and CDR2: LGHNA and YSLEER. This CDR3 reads CASSPQRLADKQYF. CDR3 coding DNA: TGCGCCAGCAGCCCACAAAGGCTAGCTGATAAGCAGTACTTC.

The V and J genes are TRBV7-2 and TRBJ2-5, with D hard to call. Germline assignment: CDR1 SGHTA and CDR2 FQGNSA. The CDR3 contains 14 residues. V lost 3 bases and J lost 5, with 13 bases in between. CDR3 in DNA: TGTGCCAGCAGCTTCTCGGGCCTGTCGGAGACCCAGTACTTC. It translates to CASSFSGLSETQYF.

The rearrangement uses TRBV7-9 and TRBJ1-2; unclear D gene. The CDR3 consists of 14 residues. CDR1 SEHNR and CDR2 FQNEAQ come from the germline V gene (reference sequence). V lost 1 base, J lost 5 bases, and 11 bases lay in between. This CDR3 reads CASSLGGFGYGYTF. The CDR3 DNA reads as TGTGCCAGCAGCTTAGGTGGGTTTGGATATGGCTACACCTTC.

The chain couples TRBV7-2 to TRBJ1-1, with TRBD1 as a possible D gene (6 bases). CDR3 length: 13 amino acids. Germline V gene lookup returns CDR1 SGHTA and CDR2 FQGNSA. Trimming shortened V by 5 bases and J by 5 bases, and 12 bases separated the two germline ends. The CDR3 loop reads CASSPRGGTEAFF. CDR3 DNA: TGTGCCAGCAGCCCCAGGGGAGGGACTGAAGCTTTCTTT.

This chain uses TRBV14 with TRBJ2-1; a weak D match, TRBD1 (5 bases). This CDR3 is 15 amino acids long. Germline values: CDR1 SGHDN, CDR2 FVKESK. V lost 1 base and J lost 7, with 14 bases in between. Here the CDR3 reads CASSQAVGRDNEQFF. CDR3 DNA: TGTGCCAGCAGCCAAGCGGTTGGCAGGGATAATGAGCAGTTCTTC.

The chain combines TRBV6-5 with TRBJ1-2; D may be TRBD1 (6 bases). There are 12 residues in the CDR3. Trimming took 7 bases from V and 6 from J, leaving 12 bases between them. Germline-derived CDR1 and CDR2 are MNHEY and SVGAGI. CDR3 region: CASTRGPDGYTF. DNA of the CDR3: TGTGCCAGCACCAGGGGCCCAGATGGCTACACCTTC.

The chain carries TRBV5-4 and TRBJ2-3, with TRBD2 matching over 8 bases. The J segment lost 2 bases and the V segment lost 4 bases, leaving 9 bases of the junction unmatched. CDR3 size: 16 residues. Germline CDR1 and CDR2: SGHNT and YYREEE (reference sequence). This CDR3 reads CASSPSRGGPTDTQYF. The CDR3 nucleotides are TGTGCCAGCAGCCCGTCACGGGGGGGACCCACAGATACGCAGTATTTT. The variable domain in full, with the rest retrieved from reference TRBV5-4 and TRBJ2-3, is ETGVTQSPTHLIKTRGQQVTLRCSSQSGHNTVSWYQQALGQGPQFIFQYYREEENGRGNFPPRFSGLQFPNYSSELNVNALELDDSALYLCASSPSRGGPTDTQYFGPGTRLTVL.

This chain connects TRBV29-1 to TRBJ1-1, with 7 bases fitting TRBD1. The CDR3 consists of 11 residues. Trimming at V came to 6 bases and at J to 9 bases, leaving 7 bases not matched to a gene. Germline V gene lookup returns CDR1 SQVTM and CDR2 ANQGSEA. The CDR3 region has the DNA TGCAGCGTCTCCTGGGACAGCCAAGCTTTCTTT. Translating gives CSVSWDSQAFF.

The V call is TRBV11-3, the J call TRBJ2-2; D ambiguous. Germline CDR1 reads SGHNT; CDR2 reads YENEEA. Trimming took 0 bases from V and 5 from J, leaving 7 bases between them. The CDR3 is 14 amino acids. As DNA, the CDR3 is TGTGCCAGCAGCTTAGATCTTGGGACCGGGGAGCTGTTTTTT. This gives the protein CASSLDLGTGELFF.

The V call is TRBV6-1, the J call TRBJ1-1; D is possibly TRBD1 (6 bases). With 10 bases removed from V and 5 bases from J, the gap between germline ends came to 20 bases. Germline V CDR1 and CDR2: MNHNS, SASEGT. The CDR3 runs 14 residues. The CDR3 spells CATKRPDRLTEAFF. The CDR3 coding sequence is TGTGCCACTAAACGACCTGACAGGTTGACTGAAGCTTTCTTT.

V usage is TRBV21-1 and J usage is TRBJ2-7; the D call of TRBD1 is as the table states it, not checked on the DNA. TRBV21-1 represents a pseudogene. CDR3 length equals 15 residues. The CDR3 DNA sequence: TGTGCCAGCAGCAAAGTTAACGACAGGATCCACGAGCAGTACTTC. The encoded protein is CASSKVNDRIHEQYF.

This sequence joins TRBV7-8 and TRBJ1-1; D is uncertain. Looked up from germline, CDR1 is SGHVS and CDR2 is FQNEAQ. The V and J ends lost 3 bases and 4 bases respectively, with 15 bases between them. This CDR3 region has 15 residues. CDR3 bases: TGTGCCAGCAGCTTCCGTCCGGGAACCACCACTGAAGCTTTCTTT. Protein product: CASSFRPGTTTEAFF.

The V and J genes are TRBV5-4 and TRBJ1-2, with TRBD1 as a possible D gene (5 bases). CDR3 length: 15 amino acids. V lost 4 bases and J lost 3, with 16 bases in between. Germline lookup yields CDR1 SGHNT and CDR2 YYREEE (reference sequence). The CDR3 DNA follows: TGTGCCAGCAGCATAGCGTCGGGACGGGACTATGGCTACACCTTC. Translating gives CASSIASGRDYGYTF.

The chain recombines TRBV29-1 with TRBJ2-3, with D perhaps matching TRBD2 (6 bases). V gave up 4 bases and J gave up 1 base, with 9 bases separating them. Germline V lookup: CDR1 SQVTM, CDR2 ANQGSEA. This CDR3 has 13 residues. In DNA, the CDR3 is TGCAGCGTTGGGGGACTGGGCACAGATACGCAGTATTTT. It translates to CSVGGLGTDTQYF.

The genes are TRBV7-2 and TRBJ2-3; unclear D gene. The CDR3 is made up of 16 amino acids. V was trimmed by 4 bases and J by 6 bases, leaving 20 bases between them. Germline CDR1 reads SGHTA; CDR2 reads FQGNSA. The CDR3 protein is CASSWTKDGLADTQYF. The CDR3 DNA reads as TGTGCCAGCAGCTGGACCAAGGACGGGTTGGCGGATACGCAGTATTTT.

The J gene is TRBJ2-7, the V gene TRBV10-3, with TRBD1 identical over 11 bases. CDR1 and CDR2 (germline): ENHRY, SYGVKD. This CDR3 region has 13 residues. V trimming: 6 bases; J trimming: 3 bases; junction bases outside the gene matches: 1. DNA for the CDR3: TGTGCCATCAGCGGGACAGGGGGCTACGAGCAGTACTTC. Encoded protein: CAISGTGGYEQYF.

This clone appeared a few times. The CDR3 coding sequence is TGTGCCAGCAGTTTACTAGTAGGCCTGAACACTGAAGCTTTCTTT. Its translation: CASSLLVGLNTEAFF. This chain links TRBV28 with TRBJ1-1, with D unresolved. V gave up 2 bases and J gave up 0 bases, with 10 bases separating them. The germline CDR1 and CDR2 sequences are MDHEN and SYDVKM. CDR3 length equals 15 residues.

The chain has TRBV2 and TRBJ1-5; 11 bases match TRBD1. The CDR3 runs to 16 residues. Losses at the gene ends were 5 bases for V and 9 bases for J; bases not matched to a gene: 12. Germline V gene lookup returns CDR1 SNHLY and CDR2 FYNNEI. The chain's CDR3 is CASSKDRGRTQWPQHF. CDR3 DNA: TGTGCCAGCAGTAAGGACAGGGGGCGCACCCAATGGCCCCAGCATTTT.

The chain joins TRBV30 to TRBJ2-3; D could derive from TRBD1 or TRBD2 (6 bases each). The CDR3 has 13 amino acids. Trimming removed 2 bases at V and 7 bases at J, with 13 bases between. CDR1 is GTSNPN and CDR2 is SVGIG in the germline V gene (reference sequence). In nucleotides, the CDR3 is TGTGCCTGGAGTAGCGGAGGGGGTAATACGCAGTATTTT. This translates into CAWSSGGGNTQYF. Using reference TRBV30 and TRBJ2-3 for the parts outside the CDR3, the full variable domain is SQTIHQWPATLVQPVGSPLSLECTVEGTSNPNLYWYRQAAGRGLQLLFYSVGIGQISSEVPQNLSASRPQDRQFILSSKKLLLSDSGFYLCAWSSGGGNTQYFGPGTRLTVL.

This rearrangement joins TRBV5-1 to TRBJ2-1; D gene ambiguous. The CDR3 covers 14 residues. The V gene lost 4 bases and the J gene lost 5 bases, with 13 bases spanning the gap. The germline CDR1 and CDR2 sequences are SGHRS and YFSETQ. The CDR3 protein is CASSRADYDNEQFF. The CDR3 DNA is TGCGCCAGCAGCAGGGCGGATTATGACAATGAGCAGTTCTTC.

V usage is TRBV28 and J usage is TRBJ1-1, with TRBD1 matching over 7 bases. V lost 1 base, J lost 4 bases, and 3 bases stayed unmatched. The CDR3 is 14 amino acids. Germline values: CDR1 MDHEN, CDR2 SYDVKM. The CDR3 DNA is TGTGCCAGCAGTTTATACGCAGGGGGCACTGAAGCTTTCTTT. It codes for CASSLYAGGTEAFF.

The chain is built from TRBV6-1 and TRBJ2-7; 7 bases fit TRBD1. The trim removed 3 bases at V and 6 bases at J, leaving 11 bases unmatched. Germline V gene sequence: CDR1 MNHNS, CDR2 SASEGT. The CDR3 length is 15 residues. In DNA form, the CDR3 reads TGTGCCAGCAGTGATCCGGGACAGAAAACCTCCGAGCAGTACTTC. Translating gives CASSDPGQKTSEQYF.

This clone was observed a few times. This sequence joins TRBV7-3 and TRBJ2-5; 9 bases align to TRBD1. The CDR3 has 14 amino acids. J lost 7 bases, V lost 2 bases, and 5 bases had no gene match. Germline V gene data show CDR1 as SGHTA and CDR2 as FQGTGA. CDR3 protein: CASSLEGQGGTQYF. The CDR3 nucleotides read TGTGCCAGCAGCTTAGAGGGACAGGGAGGGACCCAGTACTTC.

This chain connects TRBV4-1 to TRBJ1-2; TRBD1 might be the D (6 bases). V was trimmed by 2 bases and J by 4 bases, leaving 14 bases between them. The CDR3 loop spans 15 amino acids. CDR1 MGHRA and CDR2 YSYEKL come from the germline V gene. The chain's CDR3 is CASSQYSQGGYGYTF. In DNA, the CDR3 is TGCGCCAGCAGCCAATATTCACAGGGAGGCTATGGCTACACCTTC.

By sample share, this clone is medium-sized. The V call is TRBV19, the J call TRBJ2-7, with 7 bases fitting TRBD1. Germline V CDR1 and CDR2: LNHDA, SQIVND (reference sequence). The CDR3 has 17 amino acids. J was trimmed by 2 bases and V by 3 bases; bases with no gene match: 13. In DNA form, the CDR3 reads TGTGCCAGTAGTATCGGGATAGGGGGACAGCGACCCTACGAGCAGTACTTC. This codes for CASSIGIGGQRPYEQYF.

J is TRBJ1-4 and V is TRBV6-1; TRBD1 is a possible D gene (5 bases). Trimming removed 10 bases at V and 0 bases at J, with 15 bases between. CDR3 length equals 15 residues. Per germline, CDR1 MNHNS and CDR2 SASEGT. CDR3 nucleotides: TGTGCCACCAGGGTATTGGTTGCAACTAATGAAAAACTGTTTTTT. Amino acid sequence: CATRVLVATNEKLFF.